Below are 6 T cell receptor beta chains sequenced from a single sample in a study of monozygotic twins with inflammatory bowel disease. Reanalyzing the 5' RACE reads, TCRdb keeps one entry per CDR3 protein, without DNA. The sample totals 330,000 or so distinct CDR3 sequences. Sequenced input: blood. The receptors here all came from a human donor with ulcerative colitis or Crohn's disease, or a healthy co-twin of an affected twin (not recorded which).

The rearrangement uses TRBV5-1 and TRBJ2-1; without DNA, the TCRdb call of TRBD1 cannot be checked. Germline assignment: CDR1 SGHRS and CDR2 YFSETQ. The CDR3 is made up of 13 amino acids. The CDR3 region is CASTTLQGNEQFF.

This chain connects TRBV10-2 to TRBJ1-2; TCRdb returns TRBD1, unconfirmable since there is no DNA. This CDR3 is built from 13 residues. CDR1 is WSHSY, CDR2 SAAADI, per germline. CDR3 sequence reads: CASSESRGGDYTF.

The chain joins TRBV5-1 to TRBJ2-5; TCRdb proposes TRBD2, but this gene call is untestable without DNA. The CDR3 consists of 14 residues. The germline gives CDR1 SGHRS, CDR2 YFSETQ. This CDR3 reads CASASTSGEETQYF.

This sequence joins TRBV4-3 and TRBJ1-2; TCRdb calls TRBD1, which cannot be checked without DNA. Germline V gene data show CDR1 as LGHNA and CDR2 as YSLEER. The CDR3 runs to 19 residues. CDR3 loop: CASSQEQGTPSSFGDGYTF.

V and J are TRBV20-1 and TRBJ2-3; TCRdb's D gene call, TRBD2, goes unchecked for lack of DNA. Germline lookup yields CDR1 DFQATT and CDR2 SNEGSKA (reference sequence). There are 13 residues in the CDR3. The CDR3 sequence: CSAPIGAGDTQYF.

The V call is TRBV9, the J call TRBJ2-7. The germline V gene has CDR1 SGDLS and CDR2 YYNGEE. The CDR3 contains 15 residues. CDR3 amino acids: CASSVAQGSSYEQYF.